Following are 17 T cell receptor beta chains from one sample sequenced in a study of cytomegalovirus exposure and HLA in healthy donors. This PCR relied on a set of 60 Vbeta primers and 13 Jbeta primers. Measured with immunoSEQ multiplex PCR; TCRdb has only the in-frame clones, and not every one. This repertoire includes roughly 100,000 clones. Sample: PBMCs. The receptors derive from a man aged 40-49 years in good health and CMV-seronegative.

The chain links TRBV13 to TRBJ2-7; 7 bases fit TRBD1. Germline V gene lookup returns CDR1 PRHDT and CDR2 FYEKMQ (reference sequence). This CDR3 comprises 16 residues. V shed 1 base, J shed 5 bases, and the junction held 11 bases outside the gene matches. The CDR3 DNA sequence: TGTGCCAGCAGCTTAGACACAGGACAGGAACTAAACGAGCAGTACTTC. Protein product: CASSLDTGQELNEQYF.

The chain links TRBV6-6 to TRBJ2-3, with a possible D match to TRBD2 (6 bases). The germline V gene has CDR1 MNHNY and CDR2 SVGAGI (reference sequence). CDR3 length equals 13 residues. V was shortened by 7 bases and J by 4 bases, with 12 bases between the two germline ends. The DNA of the CDR3 is TGTGCCAGCATTTGGGGGGAGGCAGATACGCAGTATTTT. Translation: CASIWGEADTQYF.

The CDR3 loop is CASTEQGTTNEKLFF. The CDR3, as DNA: TGTGCCAGCACCGAACAGGGTACAACTAATGAAAAACTGTTTTTT. The chain couples TRBV6-5 to TRBJ1-4; D may be TRBD1 (6 bases). The germline V gene encodes CDR1 MNHEY and CDR2 SVGAGI. The length of the CDR3 is 15 residues. The V and J ends lost 7 bases and 0 bases respectively, with 12 bases between them.

The V gene is TRBV9, the J gene TRBJ2-7; tentatively, D is TRBD1 (5 bases). Trimming removed 0 bases at V and 2 bases at J, with 9 bases between. Germline V gives CDR1 SGDLS, CDR2 YYNGEE. The CDR3 runs 14 residues. CDR3 bases: TGTGCCAGCAGCGTAGAGGGGAAACCCTACGAGCAGTACTTC. Amino acid sequence: CASSVEGKPYEQYF.

The chain combines TRBV6-5 with TRBJ2-1; no definite D call. Germline lookup yields CDR1 MNHEY and CDR2 SVGAGI. Trimming took off 0 bases at V and 0 bases at J, with 6 bases between the two ends. The CDR3 extends over 15 amino acids. Here the CDR3 reads CASSYSPGSYNEQFF. Written as DNA, the CDR3 is TGTGCCAGCAGTTACTCCCCAGGCTCCTACAATGAGCAGTTCTTC.

V is TRBV7-2 and J is TRBJ1-6; 9 positions agree with TRBD1. Germline V lookup: CDR1 SGHTA, CDR2 FQGNSA. CDR3 length equals 15 residues. The V and J ends lost 1 base and 9 bases, in that order; junction bases with no gene match: 4. The CDR3 region is CASSLDYRGLSPLHF. CDR3 bases: TGTGCCAGCAGCTTAGACTACAGGGGGCTTTCACCCCTCCACTTT.

Points on this clone: Other DNA sequences in the same sample also yield this CDR3. The chain recombines TRBV7-2 with TRBJ2-5; D may be TRBD1 (6 bases). The germline V gene has CDR1 SGHTA and CDR2 FQGNSA. This CDR3 is built from 13 residues. The V and J ends lost 5 bases and 2 bases respectively, with 9 bases between them. The CDR3 is CASSPDRQETQYF. CDR3 nucleotide sequence: TGTGCCAGCAGCCCGGACAGACAAGAGACCCAGTACTTC.

The V and J genes are TRBV7-2 and TRBJ1-1, with D possibly matching TRBD1 (5 bases). Trimming shortened V by 5 bases and J by 11 bases, and 18 bases separated the two germline ends. This CDR3 is 13 amino acids long. Germline lookup yields CDR1 SGHTA and CDR2 FQGNSA. CDR3 residues: CASSRDGGGRAFF. CDR3 DNA: TGTGCCAGCAGCCGGGACGGGGGAGGTCGGGCTTTCTTT.

The chain combines TRBV5-5 with TRBJ2-6; D is perhaps TRBD1 (5 bases). Germline CDR1 and CDR2: SGHKS and YYEKEE (reference sequence). The CDR3 runs 16 residues. Between the trimmed V and J ends, which lost 4 bases and 4 bases, there was a span of 15 bases. The DNA of the CDR3 is TGTGCCAGCAGCCAGGGAAGGGGTGCGGGGGCCAACGTCCTGACTTTC. Translation gives CASSQGRGAGANVLTF.

V gene TRBV18 combines with J gene TRBJ1-1; D is unclear. Trimming left V 3 bases short and J 5 bases short, with 13 bases between. From germline, CDR1 is KGHSH and CDR2 LQKENI. CDR3 length: 14 residues. The CDR3 is CASSPVQTTTEAFF. In DNA form, the CDR3 reads TGTGCCAGCTCACCGGTGCAAACGACTACTGAAGCTTTCTTT.

This chain links TRBV10-1 with TRBJ2-2, with 7 bases matching TRBD1. CDR3 size: 15 residues. With 5 bases clipped from V and 4 bases from J, the junction kept 7 bases outside the gene matches. The germline V gene encodes CDR1 WNHNN and CDR2 SYGVQD (reference sequence). As DNA, the CDR3 is TGCGCCAGCAGTTTGAGGGGGCTGAGCACCGGGGAGCTGTTTTTT. It is translated as CASSLRGLSTGELFF.

This sequence joins TRBV10-1 and TRBJ2-3; weak D call: TRBD2 (7 bases). The CDR3 has 16 residues. Trimming shortened V by 2 bases and J by 4 bases, and 16 bases separated the two germline ends. CDR1 is WNHNN, CDR2 SYGVQD, per germline (reference sequence). CDR3 residues: CASSEITGGPPDTQYF. As DNA, the CDR3 is TGCGCCAGCAGTGAGATTACCGGGGGGCCCCCAGATACGCAGTATTTT.

This sequence joins TRBV9 and TRBJ2-2; 7 nucleotides agree with TRBD1. CDR3 length equals 16 residues. After removal of 4 bases from V and 4 bases from J, the junction contained 10 bases not matched to a gene. The germline gives CDR1 SGDLS, CDR2 YYNGEE. CDR3 coding DNA: TGTGCCAGCAGCCTACCGGGACAGCCGGGCACCGGGGAGCTGTTTTTT. This codes for CASSLPGQPGTGELFF.

The chain is built from TRBV28 and TRBJ1-1, with TRBD1 as a possible D gene (5 bases). The CDR3 length is 15 residues. From germline, CDR1 is MDHEN and CDR2 SYDVKM. The germline V and J ends were trimmed by 3 bases and 1 base, with 12 bases remaining between them. CDR3 nucleotides: TGTGCCAGCAGTTTTGAGGGAGGGGAGAACACTGAAGCTTTCTTT. Protein sequence: CASSFEGGENTEAFF.

The genes are TRBV7-2 and TRBJ2-7, with 11 bases matching TRBD2. Per germline, CDR1 SGHTA and CDR2 FQGNSA. J lost 5 bases, V lost 1 base, and 10 bases had no gene match. This CDR3 spans 17 amino acids. CDR3 region: CASSLVITGTSGNEQYF. The CDR3 region has the DNA TGTGCCAGCAGCTTAGTAATCACCGGGACTAGCGGCAACGAGCAGTACTTC. The full variable domain, rest sourced from reference TRBV7-2 and TRBJ2-7, is GAGVSQSPSNKVTEKGKDVELRCDPISGHTALYWYRQSLGQGLEFLIYFQGNSAPDKSGLPSDRFSAERTGGSVSTLTIQRTQQEDSAVYLCASSLVITGTSGNEQYFGPGTRLTVT.

J is TRBJ1-2 and V is TRBV4-1; D remains ambiguous. The CDR3 runs 15 residues. V was cut by 0 bases and J by 3 bases, with 11 bases left in between. Per germline, CDR1 MGHRA and CDR2 YSYEKL. CDR3 sequence reads: CASSQDTVEDYGYTF. DNA of the CDR3: TGCGCCAGCAGCCAAGACACCGTCGAGGACTATGGCTACACCTTC.

The V and J genes are TRBV27 and TRBJ1-1; D gene unclear. This CDR3 is built from 13 residues. Germline V CDR1 and CDR2: MNHEY, SMNVEV (reference sequence). With 3 bases removed from V and 4 bases from J, the gap between germline ends came to 9 bases. The DNA of the CDR3 is TGTGCCAGCAGTTTTAAAGCAACCACTGAAGCTTTCTTT. Translation: CASSFKATTEAFF.